This T cell receptor (beta chain) was observed in a study of OX40 agonist ivuxolimab in advanced cancers. About the study: Of the patients, three showed partial responses, one with hepatocellular carcinoma and two with cutaneous melanoma.

Study-wide points: It was not determined which antigens were specifically recognized by the peripheral T cells that had undergone clonal expansion. There were, on average, more expanded clones in CD8+ T cells than in CD4+. There were also nonresponders showing low normalized T-cell clonal expansion.

Note on this clone: Its specificity is unknown.

This CDR3 spans 16 amino acids. The V gene's germline CDR1 is SGHVS and CDR2 FNYEAQ. V was clipped by 5 bases and J by 2 bases; unmatched bases: 6. Sequencing used immunoSEQ multiplex PCR; TCRdb keeps in-frame clones, though not all of them. The sample lists about 92,000 clones, approximately 91% occurring once. The TCR comes from an adult with an advanced solid tumor such as melanoma, head and neck, liver or kidney cancer. The chain carries TRBV7-6 and TRBJ2-2, with 9 bases identical to TRBD1. Specimen: CD4+ or CD8+ T cells sorted from blood, collected in a trial of the OX40 agonist ivuxolimab. The CDR3 sequence is CASSQLQGANTGELFF. The CDR3 nucleotides read TGTGCCAGCAGCCAACTACAGGGGGCTAACACCGGGGAGCTGTTTTTT.